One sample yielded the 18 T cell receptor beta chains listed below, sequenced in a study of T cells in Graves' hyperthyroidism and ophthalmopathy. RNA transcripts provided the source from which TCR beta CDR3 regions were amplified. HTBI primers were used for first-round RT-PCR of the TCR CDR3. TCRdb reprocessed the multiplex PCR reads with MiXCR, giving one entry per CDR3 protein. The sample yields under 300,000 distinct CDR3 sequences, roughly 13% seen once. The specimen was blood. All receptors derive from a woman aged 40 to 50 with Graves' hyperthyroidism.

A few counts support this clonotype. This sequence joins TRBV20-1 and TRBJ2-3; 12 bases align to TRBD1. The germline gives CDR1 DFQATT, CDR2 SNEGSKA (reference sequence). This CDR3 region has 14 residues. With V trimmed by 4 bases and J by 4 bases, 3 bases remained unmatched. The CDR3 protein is CSATGTGGPDTQYF. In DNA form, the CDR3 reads TGCAGTGCTACCGGGACAGGGGGCCCAGATACGCAGTATTTT.

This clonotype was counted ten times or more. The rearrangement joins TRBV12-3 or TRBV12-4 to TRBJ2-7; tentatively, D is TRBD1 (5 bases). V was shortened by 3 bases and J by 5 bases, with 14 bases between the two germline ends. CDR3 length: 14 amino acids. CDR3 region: CASSLGLKQDEQYF. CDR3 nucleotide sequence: TGTGCCAGCAGTTTGGGTCTTAAACAGGACGAGCAGTACTTC.

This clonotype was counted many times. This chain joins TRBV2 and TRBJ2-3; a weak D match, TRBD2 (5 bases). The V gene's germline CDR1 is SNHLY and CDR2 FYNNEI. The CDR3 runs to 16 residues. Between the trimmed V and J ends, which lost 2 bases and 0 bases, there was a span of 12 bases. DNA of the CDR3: TGTGCCAGCAGTGAACGGCGGGCGACTAGCACAGATACGCAGTATTTT. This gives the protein CASSERRATSTDTQYF.

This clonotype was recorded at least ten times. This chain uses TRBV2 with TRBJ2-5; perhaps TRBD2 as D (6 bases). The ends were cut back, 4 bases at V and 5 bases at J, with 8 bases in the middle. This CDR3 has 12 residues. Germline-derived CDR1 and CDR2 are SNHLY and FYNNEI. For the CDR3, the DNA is TGTGCCAGCAGTGGGAGGGCGGAGACCCAGTACTTC. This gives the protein CASSGRAETQYF. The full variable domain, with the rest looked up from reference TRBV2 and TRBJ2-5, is EPEVTQTPSHQVTQMGQEVILRCVPISNHLYFYWYRQILGQKVEFLVSFYNNEISEKSEIFDDQFSVERPDGSNFTLKIRSTKLEDSAMYFCASSGRAETQYFGPGTRLLVL.

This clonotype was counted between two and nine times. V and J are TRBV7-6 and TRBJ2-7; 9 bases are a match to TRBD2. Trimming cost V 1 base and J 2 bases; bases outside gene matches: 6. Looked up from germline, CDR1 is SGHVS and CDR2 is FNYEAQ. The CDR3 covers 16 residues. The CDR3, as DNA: TGTGCCAGCAGCTTAGGGCCTAGCGGGACCCCCTACGAGCAGTACTTC. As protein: CASSLGPSGTPYEQYF.

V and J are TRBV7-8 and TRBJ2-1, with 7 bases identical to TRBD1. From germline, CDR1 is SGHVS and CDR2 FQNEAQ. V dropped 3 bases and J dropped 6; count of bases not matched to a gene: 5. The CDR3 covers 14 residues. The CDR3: CASSFAGGCNEQFF. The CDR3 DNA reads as TGTGCCAGCAGCTTCGCAGGGGGATGCAATGAGCAGTTCTTC. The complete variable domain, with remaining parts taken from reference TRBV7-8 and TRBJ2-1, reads GAGVSQSPRYKVAKRGQDVALRCDPISGHVSLFWYQQALGQGPEFLTYFQNEAQLDKSGLPSDRFFAERPEGSVSTLKIQRTQQEDSAVYLCASSFAGGCNEQFFGPGTRLTVL.

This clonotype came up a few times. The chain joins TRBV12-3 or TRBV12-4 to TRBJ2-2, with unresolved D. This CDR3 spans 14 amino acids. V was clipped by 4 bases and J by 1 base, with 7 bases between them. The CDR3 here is CASSWAGNTGELFF. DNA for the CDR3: TGTGCCAGCAGTTGGGCAGGGAACACCGGGGAGCTGTTTTTT.

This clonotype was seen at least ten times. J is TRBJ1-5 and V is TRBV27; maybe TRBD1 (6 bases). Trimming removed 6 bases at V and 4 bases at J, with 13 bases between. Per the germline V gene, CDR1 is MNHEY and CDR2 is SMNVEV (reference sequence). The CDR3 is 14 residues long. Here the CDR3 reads CASSQDSRNQPQHF. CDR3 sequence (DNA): TGTGCCAGCAGCCAGGACAGCCGAAATCAGCCCCAGCATTTT.

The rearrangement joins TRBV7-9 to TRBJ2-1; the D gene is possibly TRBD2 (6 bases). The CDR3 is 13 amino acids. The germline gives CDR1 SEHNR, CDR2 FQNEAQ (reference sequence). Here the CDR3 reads CAGGTFSYNEQFF. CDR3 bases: TGTGCGGGCGGGACTTTCTCCTACAATGAGCAGTTCTTC. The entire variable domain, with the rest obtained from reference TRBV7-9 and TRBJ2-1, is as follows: DTGVSQNPRHKITKRGQNVTFRCDPISEHNRLYWYRQTLGQGPEFLTYFQNEAQLEKSRLLSDRFSAERPKGSFSTLEIQRTEQGDSAMYLCAGGTFSYNEQFFGPGTRLTVL.

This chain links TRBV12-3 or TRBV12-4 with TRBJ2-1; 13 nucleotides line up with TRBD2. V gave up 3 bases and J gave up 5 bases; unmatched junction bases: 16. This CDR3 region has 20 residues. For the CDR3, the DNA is TGTGCCAGCAGTTTTCTACGTATTCGGACTAGCGGGAGTGGGCACAATGAGCAGTTCTTC. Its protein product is CASSFLRIRTSGSGHNEQFF.

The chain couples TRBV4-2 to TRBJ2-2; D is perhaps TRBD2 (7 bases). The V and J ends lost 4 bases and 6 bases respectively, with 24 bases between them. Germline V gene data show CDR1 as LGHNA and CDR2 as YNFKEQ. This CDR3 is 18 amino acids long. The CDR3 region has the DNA TGTGCCAGCAGCCTTAAAGAGATTGGCGGGGGCTCAGCCGGGGAGCTGTTTTTT. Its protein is CASSLKEIGGGSAGELFF.

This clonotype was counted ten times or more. The CDR3 here is CASSTGTSDTRRYF. DNA for the CDR3: TGTGCCAGCAGTACTGGGACTAGCGACACGCGCAGGTATTTT. V and J are TRBV12-3 or TRBV12-4 and TRBJ2-3, with TRBD2 matching over 10 bases. Germline trimming cut 5 bases from V and 14 bases from J; bases unmatched to any gene: 13. The CDR3 totals 14 residues.

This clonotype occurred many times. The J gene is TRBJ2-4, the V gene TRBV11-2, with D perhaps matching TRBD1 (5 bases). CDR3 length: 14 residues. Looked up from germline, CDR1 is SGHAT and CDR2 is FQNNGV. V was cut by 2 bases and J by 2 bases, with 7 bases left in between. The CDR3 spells CASSLSGTKNIQYF. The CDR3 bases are TGTGCCAGCAGCTTATCAGGGACCAAAAACATTCAGTACTTC.

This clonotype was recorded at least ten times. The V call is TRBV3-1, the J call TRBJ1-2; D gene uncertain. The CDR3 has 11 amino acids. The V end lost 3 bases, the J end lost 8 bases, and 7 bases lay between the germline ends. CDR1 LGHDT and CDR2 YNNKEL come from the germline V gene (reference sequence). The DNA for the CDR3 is TGTGCCAGCAGCCAGGAGGGCGGCTACACCTTC. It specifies CASSQEGGYTF.

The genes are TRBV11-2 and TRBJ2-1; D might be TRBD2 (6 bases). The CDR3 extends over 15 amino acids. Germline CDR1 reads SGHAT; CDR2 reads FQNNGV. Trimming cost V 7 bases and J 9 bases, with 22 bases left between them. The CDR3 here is CASTPDAGGVGEQFF. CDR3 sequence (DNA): TGTGCCAGCACCCCCGACGCCGGGGGAGTCGGTGAGCAGTTCTTC.

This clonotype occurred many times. The CDR3 DNA sequence: TGCGCCAGCAGCTTGGCGCCCGATCAAGGGGGAGCTTTCTTT. Encoded protein: CASSLAPDQGGAFF. The chain uses TRBV5-1 and TRBJ1-1, with a weak D call TRBD1 (6 bases). From germline, CDR1 is SGHRS and CDR2 YFSETQ. The CDR3 covers 14 residues. V lost 0 bases and J lost 10, with 16 bases in between.

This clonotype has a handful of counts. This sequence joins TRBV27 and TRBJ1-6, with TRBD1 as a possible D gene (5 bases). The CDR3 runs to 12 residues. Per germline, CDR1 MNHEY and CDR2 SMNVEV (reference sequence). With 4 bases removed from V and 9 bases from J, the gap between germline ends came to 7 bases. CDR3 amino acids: CASSYGGSPLHF. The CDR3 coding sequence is TGTGCCAGCAGTTACGGGGGTTCACCCCTCCACTTT.

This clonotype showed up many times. CDR3 protein: CASRTGQNQPQHF. CDR3 nucleotides: TGTGCCAGCAGGACCGGACAAAATCAGCCCCAGCATTTT. The chain joins TRBV2 to TRBJ1-5, with a possible D match to TRBD1 (5 bases). The V and J ends lost 6 bases and 4 bases respectively, with 10 bases between them. Germline CDR1 reads SNHLY; CDR2 reads FYNNEI. The CDR3 loop spans 13 amino acids. Complete variable domain (other parts from reference TRBV2 and TRBJ1-5): EPEVTQTPSHQVTQMGQEVILRCVPISNHLYFYWYRQILGQKVEFLVSFYNNEISEKSEIFDDQFSVERPDGSNFTLKIRSTKLEDSAMYFCASRTGQNQPQHFGDGTRLSIL.